This T cell receptor (beta chain) derives from a study of blood T cell dynamics during melanoma immunotherapy. Background on the study: Standard first-line treatment here was pembrolizumab or nivolumab plus ipilimumab in metastatic melanoma. Study findings and constraints: Cell-free DNA CDR3 sequences most resembled the immune-effector CD8+ subset, which was also most clonal.

This clone was detected only a few times. Its antigen is still unknown. All DNA from each sorted CD8+ subset was loaded. Profiling relied on immunoSEQ multiplex PCR, and the TCRdb table lists in-frame clones only, not all of them. The sample contains a few hundred clones, around 72% of which appear only once. Stated time point: pre-treatment baseline. Memory T cells counted as immune-effector cells when CD3+ CD4- CD8+ CD45RA- CD45RO-high CD27- CCR7-. The material sequenced was CD8+ T cells from blood, taken from a patient treated with checkpoint blockade. The clonotype was recovered from a human donor with melanoma.

This CDR3 reads CASSILAGGPYEQYF. DNA of the CDR3: TGTGCCAGCAGCATCCTAGCGGGGGGACCCTACGAGCAGTACTTC. The V call is TRBV7-2, the J call TRBJ2-7, with TRBD2 identical over 11 bases. The J segment lost 2 bases and the V segment lost 5 bases, leaving 5 bases of the junction unmatched. The CDR3 loop spans 15 amino acids. The germline gives CDR1 SGHTA, CDR2 FQGNSA.